This T cell receptor (beta chain) was identified in a study of blood T cells in healthy people across ages. Looked up from germline, CDR1 is MNHEY and CDR2 is SMNVEV (reference sequence). Trimming at V came to 5 bases and at J to 9 bases, leaving 5 bases not matched to a gene. This CDR3 comprises 14 residues. Regarding this clonotype: Antigen specificity is unknown.

Peripheral blood from each donor was collected in a volume of 9.5 to 10 milliliters. With a J-beta primer mix and a sample-barcoded 5' primer, a second PCR ran about 7 to 11 cycles. The study obtained at least 2.5 million CDR3-containing paired-end reads from every sample. TCRdb called the 5' RACE reads again in MiXCR, with one record for every CDR3 protein. Of 630,000 or so distinct CDR3 sequences listed, about 32% are singletons. Study outcomes and limitations: The recorded TCR beta diversity per million T cells decreased in a roughly linear manner with age.

This clonotype originated in an elderly woman in good health. V usage is TRBV27 and J usage is TRBJ2-1; 12 bases match TRBD1. The sequencing input was blood. The CDR3 sequence: CASSPGTGGTEQFF. The CDR3 DNA reads as TGTGCCAGCAGTCCGGGGACAGGGGGCACTGAGCAGTTCTTC.